This T cell receptor (beta chain) was sequenced during a study of early T cells in non-severe SARS-CoV-2 infection. From the 5' RACE reads, TCRdb called clonotypes with MiXCR, one entry per CDR3 protein. The table records roughly 58,000 distinct CDR3 sequences, approximately 6.7% of them present only once. The CDR3 consists of 16 residues. From germline, CDR1 is DFQATT and CDR2 SNEGSKA (reference sequence). Trimming took off 0 bases at V and 4 bases at J, with 15 bases between the two ends. This clonotype was observed at least ten times. This TCR was sampled from an adult who was a healthcare worker with PCR-confirmed SARS-CoV-2 infection or an uninfected control (not recorded which). Input material: whole blood. The chain employs TRBV20-1 and TRBJ2-2; D may be TRBD2 (5 bases). The CDR3 region is CSARDVAVALTGELFF. The CDR3 DNA is TGCAGTGCTAGAGATGTGGCAGTAGCGCTCACCGGGGAGCTGTTTTTT.